The 29 T cell receptor beta chains reported below all come from one sample, sequenced in a study of T-cell memory formation after mild COVID-19. TCRdb independently ran MiXCR on the 5' RACE reads; one entry per CDR3 protein. This table holds 350,000 or so distinct CDR3 sequences, over 10% found once. Sequenced input: PBMCs or a T cell subset sorted from them (not recorded which). All receptors come from a man aged 18 to 35 who had mild COVID-19 (a few samples of this study predate the infection). Cell type and time point are not known.

This clonotype showed up just a few times. This chain connects TRBV20-1 to TRBJ1-4; D is unresolved. Germline CDR1 reads DFQATT; CDR2 reads SNEGSKA (reference sequence). The V end was cut by 5 bases, the J end by 1 base, with 11 bases between. The CDR3 runs to 14 residues. The chain's CDR3 is CSAGGWETNEKLFF. DNA of the CDR3: TGCAGTGCTGGCGGGTGGGAAACTAATGAAAAACTGTTTTTT.

This chain joins TRBV23-1 and TRBJ1-5; 9 bases align to TRBD1. TRBV23-1 is identified as an open reading frame with a role that is uncertain. The CDR3 covers 19 residues. After removal of 0 bases from V and 0 bases from J, the junction contained 9 bases not matched to a gene. The CDR3 region is CASSQSGGTGNHSNQPQHF. DNA for the CDR3: TGCGCCAGCAGTCAATCGGGCGGGACAGGGAATCATAGCAATCAGCCCCAGCATTTT.

Comments on this clonotype: A read error may account for a junction end that differs from germline. The chain joins TRBV12-3 or TRBV12-4 to TRBJ2-4; no firm D call. This CDR3 contains 13 residues. CDR3 nucleotides: TGTGCCAGCAGTGAAGCCCCCAAAGACATTCAGTACTTC. Its protein is CASSEAPKDIQYF.

Ten or more counts support this clonotype. The chain employs TRBV5-1 and TRBJ1-4; D is uncertain. This CDR3 comprises 14 residues. The V end was cut by 5 bases, the J end by 6 bases, with 14 bases between. CDR1 is SGHRS, CDR2 YFSETQ, per germline. Written as DNA, the CDR3 is TGCGCCAGCAGTATATCTGGGGTGGATGAAAAACTGTTTTTT. Residues: CASSISGVDEKLFF. Full variable domain (missing parts from reference TRBV5-1 and TRBJ1-4): KAGVTQTPRYLIKTRGQQVTLSCSPISGHRSVSWYQQTPGQGLQFLFEYFSETQRNKGNFPGRFSGRQFSNSRSEMNVSTLELGDSALYLCASSISGVDEKLFFGSGTQLSVL.

This clonotype was counted between two and nine times. This sequence joins TRBV12-3 or TRBV12-4 and TRBJ1-6, with 8 bases identical to TRBD1. The CDR3 runs to 16 residues. Trimming took 7 bases from V and 6 from J; bases not matched to a gene: 11. The CDR3 sequence is CASTLGTGRINSPLHF. The CDR3 DNA sequence: TGTGCCAGCACCTTGGGGACAGGAAGAATTAATTCACCCCTCCACTTT.

The chain joins TRBV4-2 to TRBJ2-3, with a possible D match to TRBD1 (6 bases). This CDR3 is 16 amino acids long. V was trimmed by 0 bases and J by 1 base, leaving 11 bases between them. Germline CDR1 is LGHNA and CDR2 is YNFKEQ. The CDR3 region is CASSQETRGRTDTQYF. The CDR3 DNA reads TGTGCCAGCAGCCAAGAGACCAGGGGTCGCACAGATACGCAGTATTTT.

The CDR3 protein is CSARFRGVPSTQYF. The DNA for the CDR3 is TGCAGTGCTAGATTCCGGGGGGTCCCCAGTACGCAGTATTTT. The chain carries TRBV20-1 and TRBJ2-3; 7 bases line up with TRBD2. Germline V gives CDR1 DFQATT, CDR2 SNEGSKA (reference sequence). This CDR3 has 14 residues. V lost 2 bases to trimming and J lost 8 bases; unmatched junction nucleotides: 10.

This clonotype was seen ten or more times. This sequence joins TRBV7-9 and TRBJ1-5; tentatively, D is TRBD1 (5 bases). Trimming left V 5 bases short and J 7 bases short, with 9 bases between. Germline V CDR1 and CDR2: SEHNR, FQNEAQ (reference sequence). This CDR3 is 12 amino acids long. CDR3 in DNA: TGTGCCAGCAGCCGAGGGGCCCAGCCCCAGCATTTT. It codes for CASSRGAQPQHF.

J is TRBJ1-5 and V is TRBV7-3; a weak D match, TRBD1 (5 bases). Between the trimmed V and J ends, which lost 4 bases and 9 bases, there was a span of 28 bases. Germline V lookup: CDR1 SGHTA, CDR2 FQGTGA. The CDR3 is made up of 18 amino acids. The CDR3 region has the DNA TGTGCCAGCAGCTCCAAGCCCCACCTCGGGGCTTTCAGAGTGCCCCAGCATTTT. This codes for CASSSKPHLGAFRVPQHF.

This clonotype was counted only a few times. The V call is TRBV4-3, the J call TRBJ1-3; no definite D call. Trimming pared 2 bases from V and 0 bases from J, leaving 14 bases between. The CDR3 has 17 residues. The V gene's germline CDR1 is LGHNA and CDR2 YSLEER. CDR3 amino acids: CASSQSQTAASGNTIYF. CDR3 in DNA: TGCGCCAGCAGCCAAAGCCAAACAGCGGCCTCTGGAAACACCATATATTTT.

This chain uses TRBV5-6 with TRBJ1-2, with a possible D match to TRBD1 (5 bases). The CDR3 is 12 amino acids. The germline V gene encodes CDR1 SGHDT and CDR2 YYEEEE. V was trimmed by 5 bases and J by 8 bases, leaving 13 bases between them. This CDR3 is CASSWDLAGYTF. The CDR3 DNA follows: TGTGCCAGCAGTTGGGACCTCGCGGGCTACACCTTC.

Many counts were recorded for this clonotype. The chain couples TRBV5-1 to TRBJ2-2; 8 nucleotides line up with TRBD1. The trim removed 5 bases at V and 4 bases at J, leaving 7 bases unmatched. Germline V gene sequence: CDR1 SGHRS, CDR2 YFSETQ. The CDR3 has 15 amino acids. Here the CDR3 DNA reads TGCGCCAGCAGTTACGTTGACAGGGGCACCGGGGAGCTGTTTTTT. Amino acids: CASSYVDRGTGELFF.

This clonotype has a handful of counts. The J gene is TRBJ2-1, the V gene TRBV18, with TRBD1 matching over 8 bases. The V and J ends lost 3 bases and 8 bases, in that order; junction bases with no gene match: 9. Germline CDR1 reads KGHSH; CDR2 reads LQKENI. CDR3 length: 15 residues. CDR3 protein: CASSPATGGVDEQFF. The CDR3 region has the DNA TGTGCCAGCTCACCGGCTACAGGGGGAGTCGATGAGCAGTTCTTC.

This clonotype has a handful of counts. The rearrangement uses TRBV5-4 and TRBJ2-5; D gene unclear. V was shortened by 3 bases and J by 4 bases, with 16 bases between the two germline ends. The CDR3 contains 15 residues. Germline V gene data show CDR1 as SGHNT and CDR2 as YYREEE (reference sequence). CDR3 sequence (DNA): TGTGCCAGCAGCTCCCGAGTGGGGTCCCCAGAGACCCAGTACTTC. Its translation: CASSSRVGSPETQYF.

The chain recombines TRBV7-2 with TRBJ1-1; 9 bases are a match to TRBD1. Germline CDR1 reads SGHTA; CDR2 reads FQGNSA. J gave up 8 bases and V 3 bases, and 13 bases lay outside the gene matches. This CDR3 contains 16 residues. The CDR3 DNA sequence: TGTGCCAGCAGCTTGAGGGCGCTGGACAGGGGATCCGAAGCTTTCTTT. Its protein is CASSLRALDRGSEAFF.

This clonotype turned up a few times. The chain has TRBV18 and TRBJ1-1; D gene unclear. With 3 bases removed from V and 0 bases from J, the gap between germline ends came to 11 bases. CDR1 and CDR2 (germline): KGHSH, LQKENI. The length of the CDR3 is 15 residues. The CDR3 sequence: CASSPDGQVNTEAFF. CDR3 bases: TGTGCCAGCTCACCTGACGGCCAGGTGAACACTGAAGCTTTCTTT. Full variable domain (missing parts from reference TRBV18 and TRBJ1-1): NAGVMQNPRHLVRRRGQEARLRCSPMKGHSHVYWYRQLPEEGLKFMVYLQKENIIDESGMPKERFSAEFPKEGPSILRIQQVVRGDSAAYFCASSPDGQVNTEAFFGQGTRLTVV.

This clonotype showed up just a few times. V usage is TRBV5-5 and J usage is TRBJ1-2; D unclear. The ends were cut back, 2 bases at V and 1 base at J, with 15 bases in the middle. The CDR3 has 16 residues. Germline CDR1 is SGHKS and CDR2 is YYEKEE (reference sequence). CDR3 in amino acids: CASSLTPGKFNYGYTF. For the CDR3, the DNA is TGTGCCAGCAGCTTAACTCCGGGCAAGTTTAACTATGGCTACACCTTC.

The CDR3 DNA follows: TGTGCCAGCAGTTTTTTTGTAAGGGGCTACACCTTC. Its translation: CASSFFVRGYTF. The chain recombines TRBV12-3 or TRBV12-4 with TRBJ1-2, with unresolved D. The CDR3 extends over 12 amino acids. Trimming stripped 3 bases from V and 8 bases from J, with 10 bases between.

This clonotype came up a few times. The chain combines TRBV24-1 with TRBJ2-3; 7 bases map to TRBD2. The CDR3 has 14 residues. V dropped 5 bases and J dropped 6; count of bases not matched to a gene: 7. Looked up from germline, CDR1 is KGHDR and CDR2 is SFDVKD. The CDR3 region has the DNA TGTGCCACCAGTGCCCGACCCGGGAGGGATACGCAGTATTTT. Translated, it gives CATSARPGRDTQYF.

This clonotype was seen repeatedly, ten times or more. V is TRBV9 and J is TRBJ2-1, with 10 bases identical to TRBD2. V lost 1 base, J lost 9 bases, and 10 bases stayed unmatched. The germline CDR1 and CDR2 sequences are SGDLS and YYNGEE. The CDR3 loop spans 16 amino acids. CDR3 coding DNA: TGTGCCAGCAGCGTACAAGCGGGGGGGCTCGTGGGTGAGCAGTTCTTC. Its protein is CASSVQAGGLVGEQFF.

The chain has TRBV12-3 or TRBV12-4 and TRBJ1-1, with D tentatively TRBD1 (5 bases). V was cut by 10 bases and J by 6 bases, with 18 bases left in between. The CDR3 has 13 residues. This chain's CDR3 is CAILGVRGAEAFF. The CDR3 DNA reads TGTGCCATCCTGGGGGTCCGTGGTGCTGAAGCTTTCTTT.

This clonotype was picked up many times. Here the CDR3 reads CASSPPMVETQYF. The CDR3, as DNA: TGTGCCAGCTCACCACCTATGGTAGAGACCCAGTACTTC. The chain employs TRBV18 and TRBJ2-5, with D uncertain. Germline CDR1 reads KGHSH; CDR2 reads LQKENI. V shed 0 bases and J shed 4 bases, with 6 bases lying between them. The CDR3 length is 13 residues.

This clonotype has just a few counts. The rearrangement links TRBV9 to TRBJ2-2; unclear D gene. This CDR3 has 12 amino acids. The V gene's germline CDR1 is SGDLS and CDR2 YYNGEE. Trimming took off 1 base at V and 6 bases at J, with 4 bases between the two ends. The CDR3: CASSVYPGELFF. CDR3 nucleotide sequence: TGTGCCAGCAGCGTATACCCCGGGGAGCTGTTTTTT.

This sequence joins TRBV4-1 and TRBJ1-1; no definite D call. V lost 3 bases to trimming and J lost 1 base, with 9 bases between them. Looked up from germline, CDR1 is MGHRA and CDR2 is YSYEKL. The CDR3 has 14 amino acids. CDR3: CASSHISENTEAFF. CDR3 sequence (DNA): TGCGCCAGCAGCCACATTAGCGAGAACACTGAAGCTTTCTTT.

This clonotype was seen only a few times. This chain uses TRBV27 with TRBJ1-5; D is unresolved. The CDR3 totals 12 residues. The V and J ends lost 3 bases and 4 bases respectively, with 4 bases between them. Germline V gives CDR1 MNHEY, CDR2 SMNVEV (reference sequence). The CDR3 DNA is TGTGCCAGCAGTTTTATGAATCAGCCCCAGCATTTT. Its protein is CASSFMNQPQHF.

This chain uses TRBV6-1 with TRBJ2-7, with TRBD1 as a possible D gene (7 bases). Deletions cut 4 bases from V and 7 bases from J, with 11 bases between. CDR1 and CDR2 (germline): MNHNS, SASEGT. There are 12 residues in the CDR3. This chain's CDR3 is CASSAQGREQYF. CDR3 nucleotides: TGTGCCAGCAGTGCACAGGGGAGGGAGCAGTACTTC.

The chain couples TRBV6-4 to TRBJ2-7, with 10 positions matching TRBD1. CDR1 is MRHNA and CDR2 is SNTAGT in the germline V gene. The CDR3 covers 16 residues. V shed 4 bases, J shed 6 bases, and the junction held 12 bases outside the gene matches. CDR3 sequence: CASSGKRRQGAAEQYV. CDR3 nucleotide sequence: TGTGCCAGCAGTGGGAAGCGGCGACAGGGGGCGGCCGAGCAGTACGTC.

The V and J genes are TRBV4-1 and TRBJ2-7; D is perhaps TRBD2 (6 bases). The CDR3 sequence is 13 residues long. CDR1 is MGHRA, CDR2 YSYEKL, per germline. The V and J ends lost 3 bases and 3 bases respectively, with 9 bases between them. The CDR3 DNA reads TGCGCCAGCAGCCACGGGACTGACTACGAGCAGTACTTC. Encoded protein: CASSHGTDYEQYF.

This chain uses TRBV5-1 with TRBJ1-1, with TRBD1 matching over 7 bases. CDR1 and CDR2 from the germline V gene are SGHRS and YFSETQ. This CDR3 contains 14 residues. Trimming took 6 bases from V and 2 from J; bases not matched to a gene: 7. The CDR3: CASKEQGTNTEAFF. CDR3 nucleotide sequence: TGCGCCAGCAAGGAACAGGGGACTAACACTGAAGCTTTCTTT. The full variable domain, rest sourced from reference TRBV5-1 and TRBJ1-1, is KAGVTQTPRYLIKTRGQQVTLSCSPISGHRSVSWYQQTPGQGLQFLFEYFSETQRNKGNFPGRFSGRQFSNSRSEMNVSTLELGDSALYLCASKEQGTNTEAFFGQGTRLTVV.